This T cell receptor beta chain was observed in a study of cytotoxic CD8 clonotypes in ibrutinib-treated CLL. Produced via immunoSEQ multiplex PCR; TCRdb's table is partial and in-frame only. The sample has roughly 200,000 clones; around 72% are singletons. This CDR3 region has 18 residues. Per germline, CDR1 MGHRA and CDR2 YSYEKL. V dropped 0 bases and J dropped 2; count of bases not matched to a gene: 11. This sequence originates from a human donor with chronic lymphocytic leukemia. The gene calls are TRBV4-1 and TRBJ2-7, with 9 bases that match TRBD1. Sample: PBMCs, taken after 24 months of ibrutinib treatment. DNA for the CDR3: TGCGCCAGCAGCCAAGACCCAGCACACCGGGACAGGGCCTACGAGCAGTACTTC. Translated: CASSQDPAHRDRAYEQYF.